This T cell receptor beta chain was identified in a study of memory B cells and T cells in multiple sclerosis. Overall study results and limits: Compartments had unequal clone-set sizes, affecting shared clonotype counts.

The table came from immunoSEQ multiplex PCR; TCRdb's copy has only in-frame clones and leaves some out. The sample has 9,000 to 15,000 clones; roughly four fifths are singletons. Separate sequencing covered autoproliferating (CFSE-dim) and non-proliferating (CFSE-high) T cells from stimulus-free culture. 5x10^7 CFSE-labeled PBMCs were cultured less than 8 days unstimulated, then replicate wells were pooled. The PBMCs received roughly 0.5 uM CFSE and serum-free culture with no added stimuli. In regard to this clone: As yet, its antigen is unknown.

The CDR3 runs to 14 residues. Germline-derived CDR1 and CDR2 are ENHRY and SYGVKD. V lost 8 bases to trimming and J lost 1 base, with 15 bases between them. The genes are TRBV10-3 and TRBJ2-7, with D possibly being TRBD2 (6 bases). The sequenced sample was PBMCs from blood kept in culture. The TCR was taken from a human donor with multiple sclerosis. In DNA form, the CDR3 reads TGTGCCATCGGCCCCAGCGGGCTTTCCTACGAGCAGTACTTC. It encodes CAIGPSGLSYEQYF.